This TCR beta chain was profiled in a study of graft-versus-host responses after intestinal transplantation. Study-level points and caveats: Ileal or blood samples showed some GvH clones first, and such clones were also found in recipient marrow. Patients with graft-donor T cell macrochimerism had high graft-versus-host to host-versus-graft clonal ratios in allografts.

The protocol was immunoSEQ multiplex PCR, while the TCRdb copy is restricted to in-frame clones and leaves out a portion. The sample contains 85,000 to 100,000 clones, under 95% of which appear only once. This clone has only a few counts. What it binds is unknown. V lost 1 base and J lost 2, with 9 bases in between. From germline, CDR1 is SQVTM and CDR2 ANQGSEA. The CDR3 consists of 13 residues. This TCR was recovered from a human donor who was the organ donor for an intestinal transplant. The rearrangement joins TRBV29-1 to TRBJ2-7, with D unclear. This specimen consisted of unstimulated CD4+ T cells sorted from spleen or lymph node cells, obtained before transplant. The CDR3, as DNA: TGCAGCGTTGAAGGTTACGGAGCCTACGAGCAGTACTTC. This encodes CSVEGYGAYEQYF.